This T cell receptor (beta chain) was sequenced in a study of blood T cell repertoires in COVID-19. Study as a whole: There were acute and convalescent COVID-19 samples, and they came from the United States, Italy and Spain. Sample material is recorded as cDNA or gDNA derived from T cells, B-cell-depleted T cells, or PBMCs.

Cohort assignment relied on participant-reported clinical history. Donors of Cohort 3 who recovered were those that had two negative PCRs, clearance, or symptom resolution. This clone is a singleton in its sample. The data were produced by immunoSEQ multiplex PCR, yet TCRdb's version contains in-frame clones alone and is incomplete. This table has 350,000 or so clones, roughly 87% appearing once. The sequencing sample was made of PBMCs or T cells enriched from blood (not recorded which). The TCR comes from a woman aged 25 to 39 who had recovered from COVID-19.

This CDR3 is CASTGRAYEQYF. Here the CDR3 DNA reads TGTGCCAGCACGGGCAGGGCGTACGAGCAGTACTTC. This rearrangement joins TRBV28 to TRBJ2-7, with D possibly TRBD1 on 5 matching bases. This CDR3 is 12 amino acids long. Trimming cost V 7 bases and J 4 bases, with 11 bases left between them. Germline assignment: CDR1 MDHEN and CDR2 SYDVKM.